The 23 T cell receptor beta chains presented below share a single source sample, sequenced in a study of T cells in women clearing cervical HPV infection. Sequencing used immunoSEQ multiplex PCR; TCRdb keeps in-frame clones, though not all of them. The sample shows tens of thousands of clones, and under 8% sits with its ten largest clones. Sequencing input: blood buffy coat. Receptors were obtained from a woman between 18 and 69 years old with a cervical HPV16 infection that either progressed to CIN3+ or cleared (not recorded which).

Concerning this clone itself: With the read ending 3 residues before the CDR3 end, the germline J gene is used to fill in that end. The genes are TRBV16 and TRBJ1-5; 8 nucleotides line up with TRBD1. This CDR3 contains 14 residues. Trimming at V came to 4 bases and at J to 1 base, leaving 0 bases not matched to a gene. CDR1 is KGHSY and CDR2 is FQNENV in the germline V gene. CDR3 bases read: TGTGCCAGCAGCCCAGGGGGCAGCAATCAGCCC. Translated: CASSPGGSNQP. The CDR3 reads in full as CASSPGGSNQPQHF.

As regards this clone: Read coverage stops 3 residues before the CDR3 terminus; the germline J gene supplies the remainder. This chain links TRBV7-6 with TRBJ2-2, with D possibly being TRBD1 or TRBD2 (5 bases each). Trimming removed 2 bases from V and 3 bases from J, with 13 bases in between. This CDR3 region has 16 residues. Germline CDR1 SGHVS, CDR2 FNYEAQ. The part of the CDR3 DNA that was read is TGTGCCAGCAGCTTATCAGGGAGTTATGACACCGGGGAG. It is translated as CASSLSGSYDTGE. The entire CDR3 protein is CASSLSGSYDTGELFF.

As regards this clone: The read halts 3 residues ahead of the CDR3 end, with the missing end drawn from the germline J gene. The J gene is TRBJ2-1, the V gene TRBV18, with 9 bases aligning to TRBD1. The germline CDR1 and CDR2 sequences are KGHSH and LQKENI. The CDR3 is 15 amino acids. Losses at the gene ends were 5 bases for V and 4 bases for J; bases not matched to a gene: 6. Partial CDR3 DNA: TGTGCCAGCTCATGGACAGGGGCCACTTACAATGAG. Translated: CASSWTGATYNE. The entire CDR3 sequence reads CASSWTGATYNEQFF.

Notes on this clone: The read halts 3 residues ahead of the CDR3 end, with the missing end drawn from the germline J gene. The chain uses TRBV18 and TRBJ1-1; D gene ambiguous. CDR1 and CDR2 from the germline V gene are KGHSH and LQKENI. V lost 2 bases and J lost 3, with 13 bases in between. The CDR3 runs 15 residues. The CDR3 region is CASSPRDMSYTEAFF. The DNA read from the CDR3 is TGTGCCAGCTCACCAAGAGACATGTCCTACACTGAA.

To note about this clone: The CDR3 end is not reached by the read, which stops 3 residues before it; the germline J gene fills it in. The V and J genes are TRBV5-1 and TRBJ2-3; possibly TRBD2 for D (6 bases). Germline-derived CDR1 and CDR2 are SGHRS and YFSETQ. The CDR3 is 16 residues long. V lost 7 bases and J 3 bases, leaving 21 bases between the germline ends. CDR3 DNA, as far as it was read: TGCGCCAGCTCGGGGACTGCAAGGATGGCGACAGATACG. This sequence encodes CASSGTARMATDT. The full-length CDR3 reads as CASSGTARMATDTQYF.

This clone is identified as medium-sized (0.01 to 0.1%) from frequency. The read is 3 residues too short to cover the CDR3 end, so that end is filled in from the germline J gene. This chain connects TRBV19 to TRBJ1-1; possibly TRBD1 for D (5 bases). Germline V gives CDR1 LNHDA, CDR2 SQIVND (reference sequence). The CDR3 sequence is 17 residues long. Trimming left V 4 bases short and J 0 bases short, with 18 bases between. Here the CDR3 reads CASSNSGEGLVNTEAFF. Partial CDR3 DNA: TGTGCCAGTAGTAATTCTGGTGAGGGGTTGGTGAACACTGAA.

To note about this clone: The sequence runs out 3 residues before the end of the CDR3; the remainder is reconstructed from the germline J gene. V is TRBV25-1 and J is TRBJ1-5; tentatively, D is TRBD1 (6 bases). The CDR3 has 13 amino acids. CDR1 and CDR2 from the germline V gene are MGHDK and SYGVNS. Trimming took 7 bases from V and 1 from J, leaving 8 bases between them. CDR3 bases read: TGTGCCAGCACTGGGGGCAGCAATCAGCCC. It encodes CASTGGSNQP. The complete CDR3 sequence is CASTGGSNQPQHF.

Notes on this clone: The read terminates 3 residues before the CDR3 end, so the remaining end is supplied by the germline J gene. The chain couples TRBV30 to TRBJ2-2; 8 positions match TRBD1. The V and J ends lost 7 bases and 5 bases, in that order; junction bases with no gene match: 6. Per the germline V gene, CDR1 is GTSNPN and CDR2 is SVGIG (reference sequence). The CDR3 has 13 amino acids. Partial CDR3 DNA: TGTGCCTCAGACAGGGGTTCGACCGGGGAG. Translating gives CASDRGSTGE. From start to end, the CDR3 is CASDRGSTGELFF.

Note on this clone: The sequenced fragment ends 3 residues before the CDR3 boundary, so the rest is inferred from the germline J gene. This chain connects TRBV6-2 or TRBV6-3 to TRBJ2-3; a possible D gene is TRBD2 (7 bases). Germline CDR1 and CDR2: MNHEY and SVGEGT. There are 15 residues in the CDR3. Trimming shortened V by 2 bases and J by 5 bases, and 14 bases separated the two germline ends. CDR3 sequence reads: CASSYLAGAVDTQYF. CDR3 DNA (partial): TGTGCCAGCAGTTACCTCGCGGGGGCGGTAGATACG.

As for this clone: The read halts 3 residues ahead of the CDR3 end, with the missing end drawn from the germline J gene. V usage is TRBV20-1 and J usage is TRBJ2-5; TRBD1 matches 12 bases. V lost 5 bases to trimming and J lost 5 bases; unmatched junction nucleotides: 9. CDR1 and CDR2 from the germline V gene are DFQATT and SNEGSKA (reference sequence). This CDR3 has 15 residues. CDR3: CSAGTGGAAGETQYF. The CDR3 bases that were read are TGCAGTGCTGGGACAGGGGGCGCCGCTGGGGAGACC.

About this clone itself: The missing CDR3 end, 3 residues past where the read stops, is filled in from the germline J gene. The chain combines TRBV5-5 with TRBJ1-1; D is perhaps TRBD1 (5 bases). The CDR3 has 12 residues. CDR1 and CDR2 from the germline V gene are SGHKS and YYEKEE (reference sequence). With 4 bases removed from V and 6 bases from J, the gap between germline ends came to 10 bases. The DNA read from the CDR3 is TGTGCCAGCAGCCCGGGGGTCGCTGAA. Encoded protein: CASSPGVAE. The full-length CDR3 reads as CASSPGVAEAFF.

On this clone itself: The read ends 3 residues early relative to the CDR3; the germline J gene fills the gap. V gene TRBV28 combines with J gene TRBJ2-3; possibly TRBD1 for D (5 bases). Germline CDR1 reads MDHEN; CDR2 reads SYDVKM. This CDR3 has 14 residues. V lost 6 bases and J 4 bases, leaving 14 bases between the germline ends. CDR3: CASRSRVGADTQYF. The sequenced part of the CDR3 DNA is TGTGCCAGCAGGAGCAGGGTGGGCGCAGATACG. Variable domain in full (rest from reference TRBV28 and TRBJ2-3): DVKVTQSSRYLVKRTGEKVFLECVQDMDHENMFWYRQDPGLGLRLIYFSYDVKMKEKGDIPEGYSVSREKKERFSLILESASTNQTSMYLCASRSRVGADTQYFGPGTRLTVL.

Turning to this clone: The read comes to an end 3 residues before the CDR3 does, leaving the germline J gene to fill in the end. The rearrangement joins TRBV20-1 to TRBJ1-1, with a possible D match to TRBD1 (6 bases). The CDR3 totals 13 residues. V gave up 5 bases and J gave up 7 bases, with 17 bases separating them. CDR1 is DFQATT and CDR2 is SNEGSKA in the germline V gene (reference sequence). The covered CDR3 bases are TGCAGTGCTCATTGGGGGGGCAAGAATGAA. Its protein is CSAHWGGKNE. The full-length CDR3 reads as CSAHWGGKNEAFF.

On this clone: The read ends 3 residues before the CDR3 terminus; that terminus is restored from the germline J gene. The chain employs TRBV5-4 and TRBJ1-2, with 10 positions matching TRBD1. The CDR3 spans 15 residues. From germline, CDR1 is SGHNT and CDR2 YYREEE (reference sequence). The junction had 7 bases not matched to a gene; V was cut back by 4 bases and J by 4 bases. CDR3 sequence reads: CASSPGQGLIYGYTF. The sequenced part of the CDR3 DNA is TGTGCCAGCAGCCCGGGACAGGGGTTGATCTATGGC.

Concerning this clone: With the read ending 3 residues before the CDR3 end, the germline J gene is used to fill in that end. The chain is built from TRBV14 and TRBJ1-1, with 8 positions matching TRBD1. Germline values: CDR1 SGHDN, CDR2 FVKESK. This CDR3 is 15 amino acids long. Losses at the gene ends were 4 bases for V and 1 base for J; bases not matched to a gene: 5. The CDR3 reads CASSPRTGRNTEAFF. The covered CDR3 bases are TGTGCCAGCAGCCCGAGGACAGGGAGGAACACTGAA.

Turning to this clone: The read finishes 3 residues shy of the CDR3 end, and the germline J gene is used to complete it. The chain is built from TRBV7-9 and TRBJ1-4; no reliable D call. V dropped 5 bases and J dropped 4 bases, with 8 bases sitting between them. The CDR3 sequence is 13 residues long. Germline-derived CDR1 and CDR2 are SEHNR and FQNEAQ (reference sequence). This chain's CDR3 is CASSDKNNEKLFF. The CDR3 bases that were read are TGTGCCAGCAGCGACAAAAATAATGAAAAA.

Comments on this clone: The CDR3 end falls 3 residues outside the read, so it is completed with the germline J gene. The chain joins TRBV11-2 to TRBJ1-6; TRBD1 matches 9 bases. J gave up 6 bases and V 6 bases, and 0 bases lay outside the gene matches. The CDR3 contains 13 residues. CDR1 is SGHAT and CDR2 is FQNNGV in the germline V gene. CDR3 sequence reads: CASRGQGNSPLHF. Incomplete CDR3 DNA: TGTGCCAGCAGGGGACAGGGTAATTCACCC.

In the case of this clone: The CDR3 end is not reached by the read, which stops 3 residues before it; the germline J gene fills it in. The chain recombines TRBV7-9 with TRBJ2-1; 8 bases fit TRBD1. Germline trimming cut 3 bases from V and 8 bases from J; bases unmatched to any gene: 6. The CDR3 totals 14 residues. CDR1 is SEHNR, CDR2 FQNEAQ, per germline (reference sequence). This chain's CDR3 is CASSFGQGSDEQFF. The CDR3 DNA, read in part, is TGTGCCAGCAGCTTTGGACAGGGCAGCGATGAG.

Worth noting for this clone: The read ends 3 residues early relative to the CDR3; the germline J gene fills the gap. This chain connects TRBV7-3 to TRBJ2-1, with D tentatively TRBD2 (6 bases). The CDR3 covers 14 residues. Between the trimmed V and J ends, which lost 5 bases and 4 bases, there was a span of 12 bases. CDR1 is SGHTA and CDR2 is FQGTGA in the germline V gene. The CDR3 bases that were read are TGTGCCAGCAGCCCACTGGGACTGTACAATGAG. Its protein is CASSPLGLYNE. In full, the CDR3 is CASSPLGLYNEQFF.

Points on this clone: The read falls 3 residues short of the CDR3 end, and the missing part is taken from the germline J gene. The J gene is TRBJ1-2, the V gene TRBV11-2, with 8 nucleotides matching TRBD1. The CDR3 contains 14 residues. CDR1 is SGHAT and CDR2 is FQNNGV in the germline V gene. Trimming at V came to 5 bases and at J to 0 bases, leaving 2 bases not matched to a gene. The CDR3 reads CASSRDRSNYGYTF. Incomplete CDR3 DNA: TGTGCCAGCAGCCGGGACAGGTCTAACTATGGC. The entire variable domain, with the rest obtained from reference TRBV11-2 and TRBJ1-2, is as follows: EAGVAQSPRYKIIEKRQSVAFWCNPISGHATLYWYQQILGQGPKLLIQFQNNGVVDDSQLPKDRFSAERLKGVDSTLKIQPAKLEDSAVYLCASSRDRSNYGYTFGSGTRLTVV.

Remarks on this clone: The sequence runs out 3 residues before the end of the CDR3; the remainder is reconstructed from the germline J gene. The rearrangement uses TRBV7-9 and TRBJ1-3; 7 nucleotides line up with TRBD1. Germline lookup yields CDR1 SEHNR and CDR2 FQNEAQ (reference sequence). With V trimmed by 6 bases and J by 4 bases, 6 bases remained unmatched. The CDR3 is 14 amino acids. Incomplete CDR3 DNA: TGTGCCAGCAGATCAACAGGGGAAGGAAACACC. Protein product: CASRSTGEGNT. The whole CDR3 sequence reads CASRSTGEGNTIYF.

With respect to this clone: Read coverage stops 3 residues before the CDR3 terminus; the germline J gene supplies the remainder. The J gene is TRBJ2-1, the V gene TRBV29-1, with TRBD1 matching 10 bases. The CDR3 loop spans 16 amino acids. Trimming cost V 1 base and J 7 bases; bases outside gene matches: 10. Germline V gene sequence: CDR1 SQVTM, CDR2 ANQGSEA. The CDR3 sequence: CSVEVSRQGAKNEQFF. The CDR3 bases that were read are TGCAGCGTTGAAGTGTCCAGACAGGGGGCAAAGAATGAG.

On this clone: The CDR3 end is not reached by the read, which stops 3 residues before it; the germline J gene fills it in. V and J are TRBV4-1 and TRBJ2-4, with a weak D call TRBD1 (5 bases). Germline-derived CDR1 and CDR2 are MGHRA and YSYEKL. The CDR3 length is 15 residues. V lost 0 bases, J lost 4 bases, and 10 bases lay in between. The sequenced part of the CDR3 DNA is TGCGCCAGCAGCCAAGATGGGGCAGGAAAAAACATT. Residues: CASSQDGAGKNI. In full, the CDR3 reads CASSQDGAGKNIQYF.